This T cell receptor beta chain was sequenced during a study of T-cell reconstitution after alpha-beta-depleted transplantation in children. Regarding the study as a whole: Expanded graft clones, several hundred of them, were reportedly the source of alpha-beta T cells about two months after transplant. From newly produced T cells came most of the T-cell counts and diversity one year after transplant. From surviving recipient T cells and thymic progenitors came the high day-60 TCRbeta diversity observed in some patients.

Library preparation (for TCRbeta) was performed with unique molecular identifiers. TCRdb passed the PCR reads through MiXCR, listing each CDR3 protein once. The sample has about 980,000 distinct CDR3 sequences; about 29% are singletons. Points on this clonotype: The antigen remains unidentified.

This clonotype was sampled from a boy in the first two years of life who had a stem cell transplant for SCID, so the T cells may come from the graft donor. The specimen comprised PBMCs, mostly from graft donor cells, sampled 360 days after TCRalphabeta/CD19-depleted stem cell transplant.

The CDR3 spells CASCQAGGVHEQFF. The DNA of the CDR3 is TGCGCCAGCTGTCAGGCGGGGGGAGTCCATGAGCAGTTCTTC. The chain combines TRBV5-1 with TRBJ2-1; 8 bases are a match to TRBD2. V lost 7 bases to trimming and J lost 8 bases; unmatched junction nucleotides: 11. This CDR3 comprises 14 residues. Germline CDR1 and CDR2: SGHRS and YFSETQ.